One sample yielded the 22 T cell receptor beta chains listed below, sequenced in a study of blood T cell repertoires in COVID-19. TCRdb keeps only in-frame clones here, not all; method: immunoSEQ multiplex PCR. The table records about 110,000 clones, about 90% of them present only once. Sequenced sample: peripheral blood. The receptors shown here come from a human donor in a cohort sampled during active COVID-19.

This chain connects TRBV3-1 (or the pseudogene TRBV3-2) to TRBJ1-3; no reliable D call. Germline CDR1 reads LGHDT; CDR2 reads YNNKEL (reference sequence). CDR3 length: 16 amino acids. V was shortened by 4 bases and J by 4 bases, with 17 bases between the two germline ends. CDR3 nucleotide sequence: TGTGCCAGCAGCCCCCGTGGTGGAGGGCGAGGAAACACCATATATTTT. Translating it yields CASSPRGGGRGNTIYF.

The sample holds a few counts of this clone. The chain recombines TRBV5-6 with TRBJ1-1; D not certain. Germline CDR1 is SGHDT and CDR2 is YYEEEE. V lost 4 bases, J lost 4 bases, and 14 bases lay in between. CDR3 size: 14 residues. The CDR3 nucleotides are TGTGCCAGCAGCCCAGGCTGGGTGAGCACTGAAGCTTTCTTT. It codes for CASSPGWVSTEAFF.

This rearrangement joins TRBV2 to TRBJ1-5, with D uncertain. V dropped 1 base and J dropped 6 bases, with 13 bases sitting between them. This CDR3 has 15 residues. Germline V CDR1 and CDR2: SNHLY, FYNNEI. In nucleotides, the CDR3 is TGTGCCAGCAGTGAAGAGGGAGGTTTTGGTCAGCCCCAGCATTTT. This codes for CASSEEGGFGQPQHF. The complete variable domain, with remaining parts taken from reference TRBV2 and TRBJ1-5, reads EPEVTQTPSHQVTQMGQEVILRCVPISNHLYFYWYRQILGQKVEFLVSFYNNEISEKSEIFDDQFSVERPDGSNFTLKIRSTKLEDSAMYFCASSEEGGFGQPQHFGDGTRLSIL.

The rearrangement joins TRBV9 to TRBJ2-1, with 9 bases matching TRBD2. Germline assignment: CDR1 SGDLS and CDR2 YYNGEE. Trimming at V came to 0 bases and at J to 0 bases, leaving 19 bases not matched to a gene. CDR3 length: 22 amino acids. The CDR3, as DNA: TGTGCCAGCAGCGTAGGTGCGGGGGGGCAGGTTACTTACTTAAGCTCCTACAATGAGCAGTTCTTC. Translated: CASSVGAGGQVTYLSSYNEQFF.

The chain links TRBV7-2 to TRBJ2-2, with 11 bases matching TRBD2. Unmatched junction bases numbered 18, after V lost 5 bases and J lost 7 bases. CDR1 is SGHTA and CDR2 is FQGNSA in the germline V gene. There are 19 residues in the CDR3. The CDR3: CASSRTSDSGGAGSGELFF. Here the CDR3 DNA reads TGTGCCAGCAGCCGTACCTCGGATAGCGGGGGGGCCGGAAGCGGGGAGCTGTTTTTT.

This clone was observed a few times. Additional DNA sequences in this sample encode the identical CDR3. CDR3 in DNA: TGTGCCAGCAGCTTGAGAGGCTCCTATAATTCACCCCTCCACTTT. Its translation is CASSLRGSYNSPLHF. The J gene is TRBJ1-6, the V gene TRBV5-4; D unresolved. Trimming stripped 1 base from V and 0 bases from J, with 5 bases between. This CDR3 is 15 amino acids long. Germline CDR1 and CDR2: SGHNT and YYREEE (reference sequence).

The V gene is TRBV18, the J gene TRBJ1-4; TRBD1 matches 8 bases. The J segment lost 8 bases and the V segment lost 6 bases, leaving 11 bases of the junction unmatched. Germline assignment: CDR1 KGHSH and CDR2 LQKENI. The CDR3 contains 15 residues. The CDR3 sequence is CASSPTWTGKEKLFF. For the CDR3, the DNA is TGTGCCAGCTCCCCTACCTGGACAGGGAAAGAAAAACTGTTTTTT.

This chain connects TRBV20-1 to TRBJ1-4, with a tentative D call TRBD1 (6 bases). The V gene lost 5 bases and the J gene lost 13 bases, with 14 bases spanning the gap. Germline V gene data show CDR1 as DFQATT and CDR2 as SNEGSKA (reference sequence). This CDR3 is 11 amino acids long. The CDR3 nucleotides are TGCAGTGCTGCCGATAGGGGGTCACTGTTTTTT. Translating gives CSAADRGSLFF.

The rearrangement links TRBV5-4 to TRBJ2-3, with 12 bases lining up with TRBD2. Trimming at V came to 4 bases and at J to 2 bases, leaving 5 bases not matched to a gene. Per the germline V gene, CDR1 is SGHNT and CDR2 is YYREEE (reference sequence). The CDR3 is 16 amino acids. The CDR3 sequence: CASSPGTSGSTDTQYF. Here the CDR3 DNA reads TGTGCCAGCAGCCCCGGGACTAGCGGGTCCACAGATACGCAGTATTTT.

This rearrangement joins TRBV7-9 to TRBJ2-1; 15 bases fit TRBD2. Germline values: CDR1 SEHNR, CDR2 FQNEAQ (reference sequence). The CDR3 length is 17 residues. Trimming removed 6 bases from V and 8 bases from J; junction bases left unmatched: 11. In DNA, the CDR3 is TGTGCCAGCAGTTCCCACCGGACTAGCGGGGGGGCCCATGAGCAGTTCTTC. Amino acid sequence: CASSSHRTSGGAHEQFF.

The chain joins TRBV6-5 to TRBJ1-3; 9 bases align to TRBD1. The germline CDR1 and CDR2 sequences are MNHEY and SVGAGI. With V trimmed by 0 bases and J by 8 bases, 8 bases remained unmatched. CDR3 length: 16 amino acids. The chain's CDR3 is CASSYSSFTGGDTIYF. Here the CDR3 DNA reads TGTGCCAGCAGTTACTCCAGTTTTACAGGGGGCGACACCATATATTTT.

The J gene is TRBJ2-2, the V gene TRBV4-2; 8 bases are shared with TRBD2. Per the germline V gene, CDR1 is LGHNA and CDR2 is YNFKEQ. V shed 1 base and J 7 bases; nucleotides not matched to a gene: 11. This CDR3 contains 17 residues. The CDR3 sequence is CASSQVGGSGTGGELFF. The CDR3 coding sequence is TGTGCCAGCAGCCAAGTCGGTGGTAGCGGGACGGGCGGGGAGCTGTTTTTT.

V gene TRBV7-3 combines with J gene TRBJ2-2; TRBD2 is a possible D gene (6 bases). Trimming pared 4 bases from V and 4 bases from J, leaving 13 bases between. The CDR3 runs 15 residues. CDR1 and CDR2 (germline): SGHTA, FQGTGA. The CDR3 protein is CASSSTSSSTGELFF. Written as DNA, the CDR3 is TGTGCCAGCAGCTCCACTAGCAGCAGCACCGGGGAGCTGTTTTTT.

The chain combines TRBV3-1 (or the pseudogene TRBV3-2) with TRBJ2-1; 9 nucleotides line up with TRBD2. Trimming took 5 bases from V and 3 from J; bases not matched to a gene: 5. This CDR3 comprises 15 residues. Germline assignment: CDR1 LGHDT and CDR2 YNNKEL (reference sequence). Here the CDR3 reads CASSIAGVGYNEQFF. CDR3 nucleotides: TGTGCCAGCAGCATAGCGGGAGTCGGCTACAATGAGCAGTTCTTC.

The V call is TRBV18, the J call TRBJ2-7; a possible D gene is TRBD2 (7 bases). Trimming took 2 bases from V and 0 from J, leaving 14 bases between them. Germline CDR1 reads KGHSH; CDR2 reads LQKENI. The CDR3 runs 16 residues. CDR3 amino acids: CASSPVWGGASYEQYF. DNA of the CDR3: TGTGCCAGCTCACCAGTTTGGGGGGGGGCCTCCTACGAGCAGTACTTC.

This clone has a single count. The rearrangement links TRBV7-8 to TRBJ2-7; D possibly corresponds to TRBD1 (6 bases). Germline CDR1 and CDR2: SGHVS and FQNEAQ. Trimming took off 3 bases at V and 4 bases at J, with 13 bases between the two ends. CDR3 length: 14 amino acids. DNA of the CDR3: TGTGCCAGCAGCTTGGGGGACACCCTTTACGAGCAGTACTTC. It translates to CASSLGDTLYEQYF.

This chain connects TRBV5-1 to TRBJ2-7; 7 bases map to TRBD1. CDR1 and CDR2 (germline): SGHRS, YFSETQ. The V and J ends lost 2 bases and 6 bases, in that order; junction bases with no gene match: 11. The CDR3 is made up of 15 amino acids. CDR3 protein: CASSFGTGARIEQYF. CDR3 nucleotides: TGCGCCAGCAGCTTCGGCACAGGGGCGCGCATCGAGCAGTACTTC.

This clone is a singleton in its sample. The CDR3 coding sequence is TGTGCCAGCAGTTACCCTACAGGGCTGGGTTTCTTT. Its translation: CASSYPTGLGFF. The chain carries TRBV6-2 or TRBV6-3 and TRBJ1-1, with D tentatively TRBD1 (6 bases). This CDR3 region has 12 residues. Germline loops: CDR1 MNHEY, CDR2 SVGEGT. V dropped 2 bases and J dropped 13 bases, with 14 bases sitting between them.

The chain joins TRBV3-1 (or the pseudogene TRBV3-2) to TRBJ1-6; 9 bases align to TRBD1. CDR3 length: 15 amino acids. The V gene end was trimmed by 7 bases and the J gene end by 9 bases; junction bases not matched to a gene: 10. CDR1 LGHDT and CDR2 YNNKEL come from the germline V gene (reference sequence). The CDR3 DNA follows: TGTGCCAGCACCGAATCACAGGGGGCATCTTCACCCCTCCACTTT. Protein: CASTESQGASSPLHF.

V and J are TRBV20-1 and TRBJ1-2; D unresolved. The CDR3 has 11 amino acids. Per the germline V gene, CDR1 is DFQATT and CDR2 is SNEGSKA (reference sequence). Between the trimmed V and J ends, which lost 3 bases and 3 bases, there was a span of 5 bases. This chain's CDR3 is CSASRDYGYTF. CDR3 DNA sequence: TGCAGTGCTAGCCGGGACTATGGCTACACCTTC.

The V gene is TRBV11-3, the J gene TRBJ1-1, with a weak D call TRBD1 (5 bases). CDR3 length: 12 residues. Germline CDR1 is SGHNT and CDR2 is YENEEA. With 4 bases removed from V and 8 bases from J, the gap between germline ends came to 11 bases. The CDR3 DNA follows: TGTGCCAGCAGCTCCCGACAGAAAGAAGCTTTCTTT. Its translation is CASSSRQKEAFF.

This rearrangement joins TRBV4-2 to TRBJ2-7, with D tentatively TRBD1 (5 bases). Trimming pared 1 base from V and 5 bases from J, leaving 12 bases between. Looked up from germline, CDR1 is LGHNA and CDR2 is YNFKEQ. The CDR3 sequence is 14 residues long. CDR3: CASSQGLEGDEQYF. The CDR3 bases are TGTGCCAGCAGCCAAGGGTTGGAAGGGGACGAGCAGTACTTC.